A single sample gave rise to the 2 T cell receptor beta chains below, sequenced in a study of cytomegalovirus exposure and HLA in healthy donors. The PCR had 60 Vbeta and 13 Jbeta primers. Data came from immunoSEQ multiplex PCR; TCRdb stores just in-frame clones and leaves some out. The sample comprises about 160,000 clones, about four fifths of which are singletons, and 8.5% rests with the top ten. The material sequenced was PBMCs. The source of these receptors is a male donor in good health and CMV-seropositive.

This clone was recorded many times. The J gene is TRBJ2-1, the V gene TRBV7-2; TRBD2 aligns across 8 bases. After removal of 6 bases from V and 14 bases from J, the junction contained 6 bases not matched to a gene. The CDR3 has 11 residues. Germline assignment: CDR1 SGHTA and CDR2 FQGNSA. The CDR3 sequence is CASRKGAGEFF. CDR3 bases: TGTGCCAGCAGGAAGGGAGCGGGAGAGTTCTTC.

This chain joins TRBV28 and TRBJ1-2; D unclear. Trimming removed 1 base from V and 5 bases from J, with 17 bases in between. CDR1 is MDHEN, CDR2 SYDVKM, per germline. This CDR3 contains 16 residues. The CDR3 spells CASSLSLESLLYGYTF. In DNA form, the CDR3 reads TGTGCCAGCAGTTTATCCCTAGAGTCACTTTTATATGGCTACACCTTC.